The 18 T cell receptor beta chains below come from one sample, sequenced in a study of identical twins. Each CDR3 protein is one row after TCRdb ran MiXCR on the 5' RACE reads. The sample lists hundreds of thousands of distinct CDR3 sequences, roughly 8% occurring once. The same specimen was also included in a second study, on yellow fever vaccine responses in identical twins.

Material: PBMCs. These receptors all come from a woman younger than 35 in good health.

In this sample, this clonotype turned up a few times. The rearrangement links TRBV7-9 to TRBJ2-7; 7 nucleotides agree with TRBD1. The length of the CDR3 is 13 residues. The V and J ends lost 5 bases and 3 bases, in that order; junction bases with no gene match: 4. The germline CDR1 and CDR2 sequences are SEHNR and FQNEAQ (reference sequence). CDR3 DNA sequence: TGTGCCAGCAGCGGACAGGAAAACTACGAGCAGTACTTC. Encoded protein: CASSGQENYEQYF.

This clonotype was seen more than once but under ten times. The genes are TRBV18 and TRBJ2-5; 9 bases fit TRBD2. Germline V gene sequence: CDR1 KGHSH, CDR2 LQKENI. The CDR3 has 17 amino acids. V was clipped by 3 bases and J by 3 bases; unmatched bases: 11. The CDR3 region is CASSPSLSGRSEETQYF. CDR3 coding DNA: TGTGCCAGCTCACCGAGTTTAAGCGGGAGGTCTGAAGAGACCCAGTACTTC.

There are many counts of this clonotype. The chain is built from TRBV29-1 and TRBJ2-2, with D possibly TRBD2 on 5 matching bases. The germline V and J ends were trimmed by 8 bases and 2 bases, with 15 bases remaining between them. Germline V gene lookup returns CDR1 SQVTM and CDR2 ANQGSEA. The CDR3 runs to 14 residues. The CDR3 loop is CSFLGVGNTGELFF. CDR3 DNA sequence: TGCAGCTTTCTCGGGGTTGGCAACACCGGGGAGCTGTTTTTT.

The rearrangement links TRBV3-1 to TRBJ2-5; no clear D. The CDR3 runs 15 residues. The germline gives CDR1 LGHDT, CDR2 YNNKEL (reference sequence). V gave up 4 bases and J gave up 2 bases, with 14 bases separating them. DNA for the CDR3: TGTGCCAGCAGCCGAATTATACTCGAACAAGAGACCCAGTACTTC. Amino acid sequence: CASSRIILEQETQYF.

This clonotype has only a few counts. The chain links TRBV5-1 to TRBJ1-1, with 7 nucleotides matching TRBD1. Germline V lookup: CDR1 SGHRS, CDR2 YFSETQ. Trimming cost V 3 bases and J 1 base; bases outside gene matches: 6. CDR3 length: 15 residues. Here the CDR3 DNA reads TGCGCCAGCAGCTCATGGACAGGATCGAACACTGAAGCTTTCTTT. The encoded protein is CASSSWTGSNTEAFF.

There are a few counts of this clonotype. The rearrangement links TRBV25-1 to TRBJ2-2, with TRBD1 matching 7 bases. The ends lost 4 bases at V and 3 bases at J; junction bases unmatched: 2. Germline V gene sequence: CDR1 MGHDK, CDR2 SYGVNS. The CDR3 is made up of 14 amino acids. The CDR3 coding sequence is TGTGCCAGCAGTGTGGGACAGCACACCGGGGAGCTGTTTTTT. Translating it yields CASSVGQHTGELFF.

This clonotype came up a few times. The rearrangement uses TRBV4-3 and TRBJ2-1; 11 bases fit TRBD2. The CDR3 length is 20 residues. J lost 5 bases, V lost 4 bases, and 19 bases had no gene match. CDR1 is LGHNA and CDR2 is YSLEER in the germline V gene. CDR3 DNA: TGCGCCAGCAGCCCGCCCGGGACTAGCGGTAGAAATAGCAAAAACAATGAGCAGTTCTTC. It yields the protein CASSPPGTSGRNSKNNEQFF.

In this sample, this clonotype turned up a few times. This rearrangement joins TRBV7-6 to TRBJ2-1, with D perhaps matching TRBD1 (6 bases). V lost 1 base and J 2 bases, leaving 15 bases between the germline ends. In germline, CDR1 is SGHVS, CDR2 FNYEAQ. CDR3 length: 17 amino acids. The CDR3 DNA is TGTGCCAGCAGCTTAGATCCAGGGGAAGGGGCCTACAATGAGCAGTTCTTC. It yields the protein CASSLDPGEGAYNEQFF.

In this sample, this clonotype turned up a few times. CDR3: CASREGGPDTQYF. DNA for the CDR3: TGTGCCAGCAGGGAGGGGGGCCCAGATACGCAGTATTTT. The chain employs TRBV6-1 and TRBJ2-3; D might be TRBD1 or TRBD2, each matching 6 bases. V lost 6 bases and J lost 4, with 11 bases in between. CDR3 length: 13 residues. Germline loops: CDR1 MNHNS, CDR2 SASEGT.

This sequence joins TRBV5-1 and TRBJ2-3; TRBD2 aligns across 16 bases. Germline CDR1 and CDR2: SGHRS and YFSETQ. V lost 4 bases to trimming and J lost 2 bases; unmatched junction nucleotides: 10. This CDR3 is 19 amino acids long. This chain's CDR3 is CASSSPPGLAGGHTDTQYF. The DNA for the CDR3 is TGCGCCAGCAGCAGCCCCCCGGGACTAGCGGGGGGGCACACAGATACGCAGTATTTT.

The genes are TRBV15 and TRBJ2-2; the D is unclear. This CDR3 spans 13 amino acids. Germline V gene data show CDR1 as LNHNV and CDR2 as YYDKDF (reference sequence). V dropped 6 bases and J dropped 4 bases, with 9 bases sitting between them. CDR3 coding DNA: TGTGCCACCAGAGAGGTGGGCACCGGGGAGCTGTTTTTT. This gives the protein CATREVGTGELFF.

This sequence joins TRBV6-1 and TRBJ2-2, with 8 bases that match TRBD2. The CDR3 length is 17 residues. Germline V gives CDR1 MNHNS, CDR2 SASEGT. Trimming took 6 bases from V and 3 from J; bases not matched to a gene: 12. CDR3 loop: CASSPGGRGRDTGELFF. DNA for the CDR3: TGTGCCAGCAGCCCGGGGGGGCGGGGCCGAGACACCGGGGAGCTGTTTTTT.

This clonotype has ten or more counts. This sequence joins TRBV14 and TRBJ2-3; 8 nucleotides line up with TRBD1. The V and J ends lost 7 bases and 1 base, in that order; junction bases with no gene match: 4. The CDR3 is made up of 14 amino acids. The germline gives CDR1 SGHDN, CDR2 FVKESK. As DNA, the CDR3 is TGTGCCAGCACGGACAGGGTCCGCACAGATACGCAGTATTTT. Translating gives CASTDRVRTDTQYF. The full variable domain, with the rest looked up from reference TRBV14 and TRBJ2-3, is EAGVTQFPSHSVIEKGQTVTLRCDPISGHDNLYWYRRVMGKEIKFLLHFVKESKQDESGMPNNRFLAERTGGTYSTLKVQPAELEDSGVYFCASTDRVRTDTQYFGPGTRLTVL.

In its sample, this clonotype was seen many times. The chain joins TRBV5-1 to TRBJ2-6; D possibly corresponds to TRBD1 (6 bases). CDR1 SGHRS and CDR2 YFSETQ come from the germline V gene. Trimming shortened V by 3 bases and J by 4 bases, and 11 bases separated the two germline ends. CDR3 length: 15 amino acids. The CDR3 region is CASSSQGTGANVLTF. In DNA form, the CDR3 reads TGCGCCAGCAGCTCACAGGGCACAGGGGCCAACGTCCTGACTTTC. The variable domain in full, completed from reference TRBV5-1 and TRBJ2-6, reads KAGVTQTPRYLIKTRGQQVTLSCSPISGHRSVSWYQQTPGQGLQFLFEYFSETQRNKGNFPGRFSGRQFSNSRSEMNVSTLELGDSALYLCASSSQGTGANVLTFGAGSRLTVL.

The chain combines TRBV25-1 with TRBJ2-3; 10 nucleotides align to TRBD2. This CDR3 has 17 residues. The J segment lost 4 bases and the V segment lost 0 bases, leaving 7 bases of the junction unmatched. Per germline, CDR1 MGHDK and CDR2 SYGVNS. The CDR3 loop is CASSEYRSGGAPDTQYF. The CDR3 nucleotides read TGTGCCAGCAGTGAATATAGGAGCGGGGGGGCCCCAGATACGCAGTATTTT.

The V gene is TRBV2, the J gene TRBJ2-6, with 7 bases that match TRBD2. The CDR3 runs to 15 residues. Germline V gene lookup returns CDR1 SNHLY and CDR2 FYNNEI. The J segment lost 0 bases and the V segment lost 9 bases, leaving 5 bases of the junction unmatched. In DNA, the CDR3 is TGTGCCAGAGAGGGAGGGAGCTCTGGGGCCAACGTCCTGACTTTC. It encodes CAREGGSSGANVLTF. The full variable domain, completed using reference TRBV2 and TRBJ2-6, is EPEVTQTPSHQVTQMGQEVILRCVPISNHLYFYWYRQILGQKVEFLVSFYNNEISEKSEIFDDQFSVERPDGSNFTLKIRSTKLEDSAMYFCAREGGSSGANVLTFGAGSRLTVL.

This clonotype has at least ten counts. CDR3 DNA sequence: TGCAGTGCTGCATCATCGATTTCGGCTAGCGGGGGGACTAGCACAGATACGCAGTATTTT. Residues: CSAASSISASGGTSTDTQYF. The rearrangement uses TRBV20-1 and TRBJ2-3; 11 bases match TRBD2. The CDR3 covers 20 residues. CDR1 is DFQATT, CDR2 SNEGSKA, per germline (reference sequence). Trimming cost V 5 bases and J 0 bases; bases outside gene matches: 19.

This clonotype was counted between two and nine times. V gene TRBV3-1 combines with J gene TRBJ2-1; TRBD2 agrees at 7 bases. The CDR3 loop spans 14 amino acids. CDR1 LGHDT and CDR2 YNNKEL come from the germline V gene (reference sequence). V trimming: 4 bases; J trimming: 14 bases; junction bases outside the gene matches: 14. CDR3: CASSPRTRSSGEFF. CDR3 sequence (DNA): TGTGCCAGCAGCCCCCGGACTAGATCGTCGGGGGAGTTCTTC.